The rows below give T cell receptor beta chains drawn from one sample of a study of control samples from healthy donors and cancer patients. The repertoire was sequenced with immunoSEQ multiplex PCR; TCRdb's copy has only in-frame clones and lacks some. Among under 65,000 clones listed, 90% were seen once. Sequences were obtained from PBMCs. The receptors were gathered from a woman aged 45-59 years with colorectal cancer. Both conserved end residues are part of each CDR3. D genes are given only for firm matches. Expanded clones get a size class; other rows say once, few or many, or leave the size out.

TRBJ2-5 | NA | NA | TRBV28 | TGTGCCAGCAGCGGTCACTCGGGCGGGGTCACCCAAGAGACCCAGTACTTC | CASSGHSGGVTQETQYF
TRBJ1-3 | TRBD1 | NA | TRBV15 | TGTGCCACCAGGGAGACCGGGACAGGGATCGACACCATATATTTT | CATRETGTGIDTIYF
TRBJ2-5 | NA | NA | TRBV7-8 | TGTGCCAGCAGCCCCTCATACTTC | CASSPSYF
TRBJ1-5 | NA | NA | TRBV28 | TGTGCCAGCAGTTTAGACAGCAATCAGCCCCAGCATTTT | CASSLDSNQPQHF
TRBJ2-2 | TRBD2 | NA | TRBV2 | TGTGCCAGCGGTCCTAGCGGGAGTCGGGACACCGGGGAGCTGTTTTTT | CASGPSGSRDTGELFF
TRBJ1-1 | NA | NA | TRBV3-1/TRBV3-2 | TGTGCCAGCAGCCAAGACGGCCCCCCTGAAGCTTTCTTT | CASSQDGPPEAFF
TRBJ1-1 | TRBD1 | NA | TRBV18 | TGTGCCAGCTCACCACTAGAAGGACAGGGAGACACTGAAGCTTTCTTT | CASSPLEGQGDTEAFF
TRBJ2-7 | TRBD1 | NA | TRBV7-9 | TGTGCCAGCAGCCGAGCATCCGGACAGGCCTACGAGCAGTACTTC | CASSRASGQAYEQYF
TRBJ1-2 | NA | NA | TRBV14 | TGTGCCAGCAGCCCCGGGATGAACTATGGCTACACCTTC | CASSPGMNYGYTF
TRBJ2-2 | TRBD2 | NA | TRBV3-1/TRBV3-2 | TGTGCCAGCAGCCAAGTGATGGCGGGGGGATCCGGTGAGCTGTTTTTT | CASSQVMAGGSGELFF
TRBJ1-4 | NA | NA | TRBV5-1 | TGCGCCAGCAGCTTGGGGCAGAATGAAAAACTGTTTTTT | CASSLGQNEKLFF
TRBJ2-2 | TRBD2 | NA | TRBV5-1 | TGCGCCAGCAGCGTGAGATCCGGGACTAGCGACACCGGGGAGCTGTTTTTT | CASSVRSGTSDTGELFF
TRBJ1-6 | NA | NA | TRBV7-9 | TGTGCCAGCAGCCCCCCTGAGGGGTATGCTTCACCCCTCCACTTT | CASSPPEGYASPLHF
TRBJ1-1 | NA | NA | TRBV27 | TGTGCCAGCAGATGTCTGGGGGCGGAACAGGGTGGAGCTGAGGAGGCTGAAGCTTTCTTT | CASRCLGAEQGGAEEAEAFF
TRBJ2-1 | TRBD2 | NA | TRBV27 | TGTGCCAGCAGTTACCAAAGGAGCGGGGCGGCTAATGAGCAGTTCTTC | CASSYQRSGAANEQFF
TRBJ2-2 | NA | NA | TRBV5-5 | TGTGCCAGCAGCTTCGCCGGGACGGGGTCGGACACCGGGGAGCTGTTTTTT | CASSFAGTGSDTGELFF
TRBJ2-5 | NA | NA | TRBV5-4 | TGTGCCAGCAGCTCGGGGTGGGCGGATGAATTGGAGACCCAGTACTTC | CASSSGWADELETQYF
TRBJ2-2 | NA | NA | TRBV7-3 | TGTGCCAGCAGCTTAACGTCCTCGTATGATGAGCTGTTTTTT | CASSLTSSYDELFF
TRBJ2-1 | TRBD2 | NA | TRBV30 | TGTGCCTGGAGCGACTTGGGGAGGGGCGATGAGCAGTTCTTC | CAWSDLGRGDEQFF
TRBJ1-3 | NA | NA | TRBV2 | TGTGCCAGCACCCTCGGGGCCTCTGGAAACACCATATATTTT | CASTLGASGNTIYF
TRBJ1-1 | TRBD1 | NA | TRBV29-1 | TGCAGCGTTGAAGAGGGACAGCACACTGAAGCTTTCTTT | CSVEEGQHTEAFF
TRBJ1-1 | NA | NA | TRBV19 | TGTGCCAGTAGTAATCCCAGGTCGAACACTGAAGCTTTCTTT | CASSNPRSNTEAFF
TRBJ2-1 | TRBD2 | NA | TRBV5-1 | TGCGCCAGCAGCCAACTAGCGGGACGGAACAATGAGCAGTTCTTC | CASSQLAGRNNEQFF
TRBJ1-1 | TRBD1 | once | TRBV6-5 | TGTGCCAGCAGAAGACAGGGCGAAGCTTTCTTT | CASRRQGEAFF
TRBJ2-3 | NA | NA | TRBV4-2 | TGTGCCAGCAGCCAATTTTTCGGGAAGCGGGCCACAGATACGCAGTATTTT | CASSQFFGKRATDTQYF
TRBJ2-5 | TRBD1 | NA | TRBV6-5 | TGTGCCAGCAGTTATTTAGGGGGCCAGCGGGAGACCCAGTACTTC | CASSYLGGQRETQYF
TRBJ2-3 | TRBD2 | NA | TRBV5-1 | TGCGCCAGCGGGACTAGCGGGGTGTACACAGATACGCAGTATTTT | CASGTSGVYTDTQYF
TRBJ1-2 | NA | NA | TRBV5-1 | TGCGCCAGCAGCTTGGCCTCGGGGGCCGGTAACTATGGCTACACCTTC | CASSLASGAGNYGYTF
TRBJ2-3 | NA | NA | TRBV10-3 | TGTGCCATCAGTGAGTTCAGTAAGGGAGATACGCAGTATTTT | CAISEFSKGDTQYF
TRBJ1-1 | NA | NA | TRBV14 | TGTGCCAGCAGCCAAGAGATTAACACTGAAGCTTTCTTT | CASSQEINTEAFF
TRBJ2-1 | TRBD2 | few | TRBV15 | TGTGCCACCAGCTTATCGGGACTAGCGGGAGCCGGTGAGCAGTTCTTC | CATSLSGLAGAGEQFF
TRBJ2-5 | NA | once | TRBV28 | TGTGCCAGCAGTTTGCTGGGGACGAAAGAGACCCAGTACTTC | CASSLLGTKETQYF
TRBJ2-1 | TRBD2 | NA | TRBV3-1/TRBV3-2 | TGTGCCAGCAGCCATAGGACTAGCGACAATGAGCAGTTCTTC | CASSHRTSDNEQFF
TRBJ1-3 | NA | NA | TRBV9 | TGTGCCAGCAGCCCCCGCGGTCTCAACGAGGAGGGGGCTGGAAACACCATATATTTT | CASSPRGLNEEGAGNTIYF
TRBJ2-1 | TRBD2 | NA | TRBV19 | TGTGCCAGTAGTATAAGTGCGGGGGGCTCCTACAATGAGCAGTTCTTC | CASSISAGGSYNEQFF
TRBJ2-1 | NA | once | TRBV19 | TGTGCCAGTAGTATAGGTCAGGGGCCCCGGGACAATGAGCAGTTCTTC | CASSIGQGPRDNEQFF
TRBJ2-3 | TRBD2 | NA | TRBV7-7 | TGTGCCAGCAGCTTAGGCCTAGCGGGAGTGGGAGATACGCAGTATTTT | CASSLGLAGVGDTQYF
TRBJ2-1 | NA | NA | TRBV28 | TGTGCCAGCAGTTTGTTTCGGGTAGGGTTCGACAATGAGCAGTTCTTC | CASSLFRVGFDNEQFF
TRBJ2-7 | NA | few | TRBV27 | TGTGCCAGCAGCCGGACGCCGGGGTCCTACGAGCAGTACTTC | CASSRTPGSYEQYF
TRBJ1-5 | TRBD1 | NA | TRBV19 | TGTGCCAGTAGTGGGACAGGGGGAAATCAGCCCCAGCATTTT | CASSGTGGNQPQHF
TRBJ2-3 | NA | NA | TRBV9 | TGTGCCAGCAGCACCGACCCCACTTGGCCAGATACGCAGTATTTT | CASSTDPTWPDTQYF
TRBJ1-4 | NA | NA | TRBV28 | TGTGCCAGCAGTTTCCTTGGGGGAAAACTGTTTTTT | CASSFLGGKLFF
TRBJ2-5 | TRBD2 | NA | TRBV30 | TGTGCCTGGAGTGTAGGCGGGGGGCAAGAGACCCAGTACTTC | CAWSVGGGQETQYF
TRBJ1-5 | NA | NA | TRBV28 | TGTGCCAGCAGAAACGGGGGGGACAATCAGCCCCAGCATTTT | CASRNGGDNQPQHF
TRBJ2-2 | NA | NA | TRBV2 | TGTGCCAGCAGACAGAACACCGGGGAGCTGTTTTTT | CASRQNTGELFF